Reported below is one TCR beta chain. This specimen comes from a study of T cell changes during pregnancy in multiple sclerosis. Some clones are missing from TCRdb's copy, which holds only in-frame ones; the method was immunoSEQ multiplex PCR. The sample comprises 79,000 or so clones, about 85% of which are singletons, and approximately 3.3% rests with the top ten. CDR3 size: 14 residues. Germline trimming cut 4 bases from V and 7 bases from J; bases unmatched to any gene: 8. CDR1 and CDR2 from the germline V gene are SGHTS and YDEGEE. This TCR derives from a female donor with multiple sclerosis, enrolled in a pregnancy study. Sequenced here: peripheral blood, sampled before pregnancy. The chain carries TRBV5-8 and TRBJ1-2, with TRBD1 matching 9 bases. The CDR3 DNA is TGTGCCAGCAGCATCCGGGACAGGGTTACTGGCTACACCTTC. This sequence encodes CASSIRDRVTGYTF.